This TCR beta chain stems from a study of cytomegalovirus exposure and HLA in healthy donors. Study outcomes and limitations: Productive status was seen about 90% or about 30% of the time for most TCR beta V segments in an earlier analysis. High sensitivity and specificity were reportedly achieved when the classifier diagnosed cytomegalovirus status.

Both 60 Vbeta primers and 13 Jbeta primers went into the PCR. Sequencing used immunoSEQ multiplex PCR; TCRdb keeps in-frame clones, though not all of them. Of about 160,000 clones listed, approximately 72% are singletons. At sampling all donors were nominally healthy, likely with unrecorded immune exposures. Comments on this clone: As yet, its antigen is unknown.

The clonotype originates from a female donor in good health and CMV-seronegative. The specimen was PBMCs.

Written as DNA, the CDR3 is TGTGCCTGGGGGACAGGCAAGTATAGCAATCAGCCCCAGCATTTT. Protein: CAWGTGKYSNQPQHF. This chain uses TRBV30 with TRBJ1-5; TRBD1 matches at 8 bases. Germline trimming cut 5 bases from V and 0 bases from J; bases unmatched to any gene: 6. This CDR3 has 15 residues. The V gene's germline CDR1 is GTSNPN and CDR2 SVGIG (reference sequence).